A selection of T cell receptor beta chains follows, all from one sample in a study of blood T cell repertoires in COVID-19. Measured with immunoSEQ multiplex PCR; TCRdb has only the in-frame clones, and not every one. The repertoire includes fewer than 450,000 clones, about 90% of them detected once, and around 6% sits in the top ten. Sequencing was carried out using peripheral blood. The receptors derive from a woman aged 45-59 years with COVID-19, enrolled during active disease. The conserved cysteine and the conserved F or W are not part of the CDR3 here. Fields, in order: CDR3 protein, V gene, J gene, CDR3 length.

cdr3_aa: ASTLGTAISGANVLT; v_call: TRBV19; j_call: TRBJ2-6; cdr3_length: 15
cdr3_aa: AWNSYGTGAADTQY; v_call: TRBV30; j_call: TRBJ2-3; cdr3_length: 14
cdr3_aa: ASSLVGQGQETQY; v_call: TRBV7-8; j_call: TRBJ2-5; cdr3_length: 13
cdr3_aa: ASSIPGTGADEQF; v_call: TRBV19; j_call: TRBJ2-1; cdr3_length: 13
cdr3_aa: ASSEALAGAADTQY; v_call: TRBV2; j_call: TRBJ2-3; cdr3_length: 14
cdr3_aa: ASSYRGETQY; v_call: TRBV6-2/TRBV6-3; j_call: TRBJ2-5; cdr3_length: 10
cdr3_aa: ASSFPFRDREGPGTDTQY; v_call: TRBV11-3; j_call: TRBJ2-3; cdr3_length: 18
cdr3_aa: ATSTWSSYNEQF; v_call: TRBV15; j_call: TRBJ2-1; cdr3_length: 12
cdr3_aa: ASSLQGRTEAF; v_call: TRBV28; j_call: TRBJ1-1; cdr3_length: 11
cdr3_aa: ASSPRDSMNTEAF; v_call: TRBV18; j_call: TRBJ1-1; cdr3_length: 13
cdr3_aa: ASSQTLNTEAF; v_call: TRBV4-1; j_call: TRBJ1-1; cdr3_length: 11
cdr3_aa: SVPGGGTEAF; v_call: TRBV29-1; j_call: TRBJ1-1; cdr3_length: 10
cdr3_aa: ASSLAVSSYEQY; v_call: TRBV5-1; j_call: TRBJ2-7; cdr3_length: 12
cdr3_aa: ATRTLALVGEQF; v_call: TRBV27; j_call: TRBJ2-1; cdr3_length: 12
cdr3_aa: ASNEDRGNIQY; v_call: TRBV2; j_call: TRBJ2-4; cdr3_length: 11
cdr3_aa: ASSKTQGAVNQPQH; v_call: TRBV19; j_call: TRBJ1-5; cdr3_length: 14
cdr3_aa: AISGNYPNYGYT; v_call: TRBV10-3; j_call: TRBJ1-2; cdr3_length: 12
cdr3_aa: ASSQWDRGNNEQF; v_call: TRBV4-2; j_call: TRBJ2-1; cdr3_length: 13
cdr3_aa: ASSIRLLAGLIRNEQF; v_call: TRBV19; j_call: TRBJ2-1; cdr3_length: 16
cdr3_aa: ATSDQYRGFNYGYT; v_call: TRBV24-1; j_call: TRBJ1-2; cdr3_length: 14
cdr3_aa: ASSQAPGQGGYGYT; v_call: TRBV4-1; j_call: TRBJ1-2; cdr3_length: 14
cdr3_aa: ASSRTGSRANEKLF; v_call: TRBV7-9; j_call: TRBJ1-4; cdr3_length: 14
cdr3_aa: AWRPGQGASDYGYT; v_call: TRBV30; j_call: TRBJ1-2; cdr3_length: 14
cdr3_aa: AGSDSTDTQY; v_call: TRBV4-1; j_call: TRBJ2-3; cdr3_length: 10
cdr3_aa: ATSARTAYQPQH; v_call: TRBV24-1; j_call: TRBJ1-5; cdr3_length: 12
cdr3_aa: ASSRFSPGYNTEAF; v_call: TRBV5-6; j_call: TRBJ1-1; cdr3_length: 14
cdr3_aa: ASSQVTTGYT; v_call: TRBV3-1/TRBV3-2; j_call: TRBJ1-2; cdr3_length: 10
cdr3_aa: ASRLDRDTEAF; v_call: TRBV12-3/TRBV12-4; j_call: TRBJ1-1; cdr3_length: 11
cdr3_aa: ASSESGQQETQY; v_call: TRBV2; j_call: TRBJ2-5; cdr3_length: 12
cdr3_aa: ASSSRAGPTDTQY; v_call: TRBV7-9; j_call: TRBJ2-3; cdr3_length: 13
cdr3_aa: ASSQSRHPGPYNEQF; v_call: TRBV23-1; j_call: TRBJ2-1; cdr3_length: 15
cdr3_aa: ASSQGIIGTESLYEQY; v_call: TRBV4-3; j_call: TRBJ2-7; cdr3_length: 16
cdr3_aa: SVATGMMQY; v_call: TRBV29-1; j_call: TRBJ2-7; cdr3_length: 9
cdr3_aa: ASSEGIFGGTEAF; v_call: TRBV6-1; j_call: TRBJ1-1; cdr3_length: 13
cdr3_aa: AWSFRVPSPLH; v_call: TRBV30; j_call: TRBJ1-6; cdr3_length: 11
cdr3_aa: ASSSWTAWGPQH; v_call: TRBV19; j_call: TRBJ1-5; cdr3_length: 12
cdr3_aa: ASSLTGASGNSPLH; v_call: TRBV7-3; j_call: TRBJ1-6; cdr3_length: 14
cdr3_aa: ASSVVAGGSTGELF; v_call: TRBV9; j_call: TRBJ2-2; cdr3_length: 14
cdr3_aa: SATQGGEAF; v_call: TRBV20-1; j_call: TRBJ1-1; cdr3_length: 9
cdr3_aa: ASFAGQTNTEAF; v_call: TRBV18; j_call: TRBJ1-1; cdr3_length: 12
cdr3_aa: AWSPTGDRGASRIY; v_call: TRBV30; j_call: TRBJ1-3; cdr3_length: 14
cdr3_aa: ASSRSNLNTEAF; v_call: TRBV3-1/TRBV3-2; j_call: TRBJ1-1; cdr3_length: 12
cdr3_aa: ASSQDFPGQAGSGANVLT; v_call: TRBV4-3; j_call: TRBJ2-6; cdr3_length: 18
cdr3_aa: ASSVGSKQF; v_call: TRBV10-1; j_call: TRBJ2-1; cdr3_length: 9
cdr3_aa: ASQGVTEAF; v_call: TRBV25-1; j_call: TRBJ1-1; cdr3_length: 9
cdr3_aa: ASSSTGPKDGYT; v_call: TRBV5-4; j_call: TRBJ1-2; cdr3_length: 12
cdr3_aa: ASSIAGFAGNTIY; v_call: TRBV19; j_call: TRBJ1-3; cdr3_length: 13
cdr3_aa: ASSITTSRNTGELF; v_call: TRBV9; j_call: TRBJ2-2; cdr3_length: 14
cdr3_aa: ASRIDRYTEAF; v_call: TRBV6-5; j_call: TRBJ1-1; cdr3_length: 11
cdr3_aa: ASSLSTVTLNTEAF; v_call: TRBV27; j_call: TRBJ1-1; cdr3_length: 14